Here is one T cell receptor beta chain with its context. This specimen belongs to a study of blood T cell repertoires in COVID-19. As for the study in general: Sites across the United States, Italy and Spain contributed samples from acute and convalescent COVID-19. PBMCs, B-cell-depleted T cells, or T cells provided the cDNA or gDNA that made up the material.

Authors' methods: Estimated nucleated cell counts came from reference gene primer amplification. Some clones are missing from TCRdb's copy, which holds only in-frame ones; the method was immunoSEQ multiplex PCR. V, J and clone size are those of that table, while D and trimming were read from the DNA. The profile covers about 260,000 clones, with around 86% appearing a single time and about an eighth taken by the ten largest. With V trimmed by 5 bases and J by 1 base, 6 bases remained unmatched. CDR3 size: 15 residues. CDR1 is MNHNY and CDR2 is SVGAGI in the germline V gene (reference sequence). The chain recombines TRBV6-6 with TRBJ2-5, with 8 bases aligning to TRBD1. Input material: peripheral blood. The clonotype was recovered from a human donor in a cohort sampled during active COVID-19. The CDR3 loop is CASSRDRIFQETQYF. Written as DNA, the CDR3 is TGTGCCAGCAGTCGGGACAGGATCTTCCAAGAGACCCAGTACTTC.